This TCR beta chain is from a study of CD8+ T cells in alopecia areata. In each case, RNA was isolated and then reverse transcribed into cDNA as the sequencing template. Sequencing used immunoSEQ multiplex PCR; TCRdb keeps in-frame clones, though not all of them. The table shows 90,000 to 130,000 clones, with roughly 55% occurring only once. Regarding this clone: No antigen is known for it.

Germline assignment: CDR1 SEHNR and CDR2 FQNEAQ (reference sequence). With 5 bases removed from V and 0 bases from J, the gap between germline ends came to 13 bases. This CDR3 region has 15 residues. Study conclusions and caveats: TCR sharing across patients was less clear than in mice, possibly HLA-related.

The rearrangement uses TRBV7-9 and TRBJ1-1; D perhaps matches TRBD1 (5 bases). The sequenced sample consisted of NKG2D-low CD8+ T cells sorted from blood. The sequence was obtained from a human donor with alopecia areata. CDR3: CASSPPGDLNTEAFF. The CDR3 region has the DNA TGTGCCAGCAGCCCCCCTGGGGACCTGAACACTGAAGCTTTCTTT.